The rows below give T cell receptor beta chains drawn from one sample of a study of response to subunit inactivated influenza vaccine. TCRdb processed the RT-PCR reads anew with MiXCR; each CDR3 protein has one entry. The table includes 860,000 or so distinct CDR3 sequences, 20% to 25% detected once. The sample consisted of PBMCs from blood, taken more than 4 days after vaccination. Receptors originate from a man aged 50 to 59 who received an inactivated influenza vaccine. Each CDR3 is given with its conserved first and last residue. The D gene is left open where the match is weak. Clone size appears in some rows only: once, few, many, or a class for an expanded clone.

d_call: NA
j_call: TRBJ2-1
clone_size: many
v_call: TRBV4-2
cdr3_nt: TGTGCCAGCAGCCAACGAGGACTCTACAATGAGCAGTTCTTC
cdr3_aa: CASSQRGLYNEQFF

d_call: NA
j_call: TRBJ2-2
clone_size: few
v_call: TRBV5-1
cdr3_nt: TGCGCCAGCAGCACTCAGGGTTTGAACACCGGGGAGCTGTTTTTT
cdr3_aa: CASSTQGLNTGELFF

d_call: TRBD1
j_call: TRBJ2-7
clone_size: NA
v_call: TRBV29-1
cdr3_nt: TGCAGCGTTGAAGATGAGGGACAGGTTTTTCGCGAGCAGTACTTC
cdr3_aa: CSVEDEGQVFREQYF

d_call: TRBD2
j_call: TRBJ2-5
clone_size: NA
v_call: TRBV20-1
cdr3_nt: TGCAGTGCCGCCGATGAGGGAGGGCAGACCCAGTACTTC
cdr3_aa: CSAADEGGQTQYF

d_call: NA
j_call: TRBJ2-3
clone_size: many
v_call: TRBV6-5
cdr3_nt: TGTGCCAGCAGTTCAGCCCAGACGCCCAGGGGAGATACGCAGTATTTT
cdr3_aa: CASSSAQTPRGDTQYF

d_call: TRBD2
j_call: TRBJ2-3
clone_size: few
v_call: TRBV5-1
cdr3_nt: TGCGCCAGCAGCTTGGGGACTAGCGGGGTGGTAGATACGCAGTATTTT
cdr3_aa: CASSLGTSGVVDTQYF

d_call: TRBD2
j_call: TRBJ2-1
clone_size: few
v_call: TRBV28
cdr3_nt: TGTGCCAGCAGTTCAGGACTAGCGGTGCCCCTCGAATACAATGAGCAGTTCTTC
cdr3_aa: CASSSGLAVPLEYNEQFF

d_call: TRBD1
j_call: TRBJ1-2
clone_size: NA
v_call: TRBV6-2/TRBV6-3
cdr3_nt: TGTGCCAGCAGACGGTCGGACAGGGTGAAAGGCTACACCTTC
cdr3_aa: CASRRSDRVKGYTF

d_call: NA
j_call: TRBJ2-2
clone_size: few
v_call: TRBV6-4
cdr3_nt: TGTGCCAGCAGTGAAGAGGGTGACACCGGGGAGCTGTTTTTT
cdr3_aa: CASSEEGDTGELFF

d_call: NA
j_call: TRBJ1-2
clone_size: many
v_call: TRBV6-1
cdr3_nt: TGTGCCGCGAGAGAAGCTGGGGGGTATGGCTACACCTTC
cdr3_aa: CAAREAGGYGYTF

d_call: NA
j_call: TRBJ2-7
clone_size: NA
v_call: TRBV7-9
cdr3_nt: TGTGCCAGCAGCCCGTTTGGTGACAGATCCTACGAGCAGTACTTC
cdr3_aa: CASSPFGDRSYEQYF

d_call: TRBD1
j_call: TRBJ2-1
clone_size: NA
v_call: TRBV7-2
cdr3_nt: TGTGCCAGCAGACCTTGGGAGGGACAGGGCAATGAGCAGTTCTTC
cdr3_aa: CASRPWEGQGNEQFF

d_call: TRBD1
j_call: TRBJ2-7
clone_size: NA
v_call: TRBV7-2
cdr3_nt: TGTGCCAGTACGCTCAGAGGGACAGGGTTCGACGAGCAGTACTTC
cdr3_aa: CASTLRGTGFDEQYF

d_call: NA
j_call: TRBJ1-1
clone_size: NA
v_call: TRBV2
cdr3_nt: TGTGCCAGCGGATACAGGAGGGACACTGAAGCTTTCTTT
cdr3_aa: CASGYRRDTEAFF

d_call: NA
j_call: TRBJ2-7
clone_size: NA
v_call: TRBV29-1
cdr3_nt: TGCAGCGTTGTTGTCCGAGCCATGCCCTACGAGCAGTACTTC
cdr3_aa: CSVVVRAMPYEQYF

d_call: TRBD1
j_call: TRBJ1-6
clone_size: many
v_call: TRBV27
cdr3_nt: TGTGCCAGCAGTTCCTCCGGGACAGCTTATAATTCACCCCTCCACTTT
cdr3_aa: CASSSSGTAYNSPLHF

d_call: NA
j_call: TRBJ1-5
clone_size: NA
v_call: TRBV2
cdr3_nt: TGTGCCAGCAGAGAACATACCCCCAATCAGCCCCAGCATTTT
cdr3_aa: CASREHTPNQPQHF

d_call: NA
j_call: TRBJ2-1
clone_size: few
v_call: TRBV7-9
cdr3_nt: TGTGCCAGCAGTAAGGTACCGAACTACAATGAGCAGTTCTTC
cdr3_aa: CASSKVPNYNEQFF

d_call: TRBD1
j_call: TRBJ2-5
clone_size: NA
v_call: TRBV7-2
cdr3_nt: TGTGCCAGCAGCGCGGGGACAGGCGTATCATTGGCCCAGTACTTC
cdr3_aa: CASSAGTGVSLAQYF

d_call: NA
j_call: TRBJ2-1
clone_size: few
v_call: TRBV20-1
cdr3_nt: TGCAGTGCTGGCCCCGGGACCGTCTCCTACAATGAGCAGTTCTTC
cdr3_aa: CSAGPGTVSYNEQFF

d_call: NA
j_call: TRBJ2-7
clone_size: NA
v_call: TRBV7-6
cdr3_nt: TGTGCCAGCAGCCCGGAGCCCGGGATAGGACAGTACTTC
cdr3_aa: CASSPEPGIGQYF

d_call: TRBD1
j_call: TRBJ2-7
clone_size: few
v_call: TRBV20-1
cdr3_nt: TGCAGTGCTGGAGGAGGACAGGGAAAGGACGAGCAGTACTTC
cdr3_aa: CSAGGGQGKDEQYF

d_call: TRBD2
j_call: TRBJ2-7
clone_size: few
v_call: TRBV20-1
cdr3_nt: TGCAGTGCTAGAGTCCTGCCTGGGTCCGGGGGGGCGGAGGAGCAGTACTTC
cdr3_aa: CSARVLPGSGGAEEQYF

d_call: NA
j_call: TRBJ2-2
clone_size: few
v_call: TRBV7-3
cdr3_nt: TGTGCCAGCAGCCCCCACGGAGACACCGGGGAGCTGTTTTTT
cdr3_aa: CASSPHGDTGELFF

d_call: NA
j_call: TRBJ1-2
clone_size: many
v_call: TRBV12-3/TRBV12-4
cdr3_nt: TGTGCCAGCAAGGCAGGGTATGGCTACACCTTC
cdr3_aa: CASKAGYGYTF

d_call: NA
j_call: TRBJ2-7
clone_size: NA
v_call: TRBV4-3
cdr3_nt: TGCGCCAGCAGCCAAGGGGGTTATCACAACGAGCAGTACTTC
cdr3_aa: CASSQGGYHNEQYF

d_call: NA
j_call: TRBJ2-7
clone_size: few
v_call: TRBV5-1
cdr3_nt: TGCGCCAGCAGCTCGTCCAGGGTGGGCTACGAGCAGTACTTC
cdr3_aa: CASSSSRVGYEQYF

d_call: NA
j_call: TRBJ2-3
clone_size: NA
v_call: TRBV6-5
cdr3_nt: TGTGCCAGCAGTTACTTCAGGACAGTGTCCGATACGCAGTATTTT
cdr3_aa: CASSYFRTVSDTQYF

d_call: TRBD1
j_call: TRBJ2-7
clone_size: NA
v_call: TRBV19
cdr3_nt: TGTGCCAGTAGAGAACAGGGGGGTGTTGGCGAGCAGTACTTC
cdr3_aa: CASREQGGVGEQYF

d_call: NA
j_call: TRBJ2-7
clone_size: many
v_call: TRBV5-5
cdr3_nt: TGTGCCAGCAGCTCCCGGGACGGGTACTACGAGCAGTACTTC
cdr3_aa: CASSSRDGYYEQYF

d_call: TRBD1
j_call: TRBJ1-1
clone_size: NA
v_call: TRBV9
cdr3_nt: TGTGCCAGCAGCTCGGGCAGGGGGGTCACTGAAGCTTTCTTT
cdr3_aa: CASSSGRGVTEAFF

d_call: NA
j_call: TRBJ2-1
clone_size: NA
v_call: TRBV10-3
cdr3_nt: TGTGCCATCAGTGAAGGGATTAGCCGCTACAATGAGCAGTTCTTC
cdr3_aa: CAISEGISRYNEQFF

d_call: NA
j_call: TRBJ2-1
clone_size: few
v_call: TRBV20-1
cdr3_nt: TGCAGTGCTAGAGACGATGAGCAGTTCTTC
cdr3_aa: CSARDDEQFF

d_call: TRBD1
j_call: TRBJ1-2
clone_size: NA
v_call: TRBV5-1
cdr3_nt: TGCGCCAGCAGAGGGGACAGGGGTTTAGGCTACACCTTC
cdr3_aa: CASRGDRGLGYTF

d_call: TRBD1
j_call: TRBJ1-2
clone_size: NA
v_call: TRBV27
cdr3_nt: TGTGCCAGCAGTCCCATTACCACAGGGGGCGCATTTGGCTTTGGCTACACCTTC
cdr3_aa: CASSPITTGGAFGFGYTF

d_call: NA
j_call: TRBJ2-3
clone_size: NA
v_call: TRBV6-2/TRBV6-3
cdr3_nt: TGTGCCAGCAGCTTACCGGGTCTCATACCCACAGATACGCAGTATTTT
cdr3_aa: CASSLPGLIPTDTQYF

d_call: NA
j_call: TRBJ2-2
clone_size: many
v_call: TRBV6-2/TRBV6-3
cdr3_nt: TGTGCCAGCAGTTACGGGGCGGAGCTGTTTTTT
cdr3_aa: CASSYGAELFF

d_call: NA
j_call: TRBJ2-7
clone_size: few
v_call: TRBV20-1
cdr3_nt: TGCAGTGCTGTAATTGGGACACTTTCCTACGAGCAGTACTTC
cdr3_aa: CSAVIGTLSYEQYF

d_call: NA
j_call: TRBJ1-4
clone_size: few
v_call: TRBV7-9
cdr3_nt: TGTGCCAGCAGCTCTAAGGGTACGACTAATGAAAAACTGTTTTTT
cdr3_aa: CASSSKGTTNEKLFF

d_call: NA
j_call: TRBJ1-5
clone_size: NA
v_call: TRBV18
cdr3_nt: TGTGCCAGCTCACCGTCAGGGGATGGTCAGCCCCAGCATTTT
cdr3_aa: CASSPSGDGQPQHF

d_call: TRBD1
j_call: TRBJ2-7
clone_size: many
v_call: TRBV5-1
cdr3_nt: TGCGCCAGCAGCAAGGGACAGGGACAAGGCTACGAGCAGTACTTC
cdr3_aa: CASSKGQGQGYEQYF

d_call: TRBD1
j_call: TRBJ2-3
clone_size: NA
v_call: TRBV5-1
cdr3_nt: TGCGCCAGCAGCCGGGGACAGGGGTCAGATACGCAGTATTTT
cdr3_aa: CASSRGQGSDTQYF

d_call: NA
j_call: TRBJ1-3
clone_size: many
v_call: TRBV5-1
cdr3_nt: TGCGCCAGCAGCTTGGGGTCTGTGAGCTCTGGAAACACCATATATTTT
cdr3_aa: CASSLGSVSSGNTIYF

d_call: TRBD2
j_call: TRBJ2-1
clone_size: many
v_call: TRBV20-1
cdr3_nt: TGCAGTGCTTCTAGCGGGAGGGCTGCCTACAATGAGCAGTTCTTC
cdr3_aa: CSASSGRAAYNEQFF

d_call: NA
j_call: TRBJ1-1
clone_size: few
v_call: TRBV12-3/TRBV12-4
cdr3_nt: TGTGCCAGCAGTTTGACATCGCAAGAAGCTTTCTTT
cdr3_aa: CASSLTSQEAFF

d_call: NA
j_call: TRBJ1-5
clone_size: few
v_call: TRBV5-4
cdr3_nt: TGTGCCAGCAGCTTGGACAAAACCCAGCCCCAGCATTTT
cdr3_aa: CASSLDKTQPQHF

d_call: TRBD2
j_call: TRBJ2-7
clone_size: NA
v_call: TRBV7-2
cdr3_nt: TGTGCCAGCAGCTTAATGCTAGCGGGGGCCTACGAGCAGTACTTC
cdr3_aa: CASSLMLAGAYEQYF

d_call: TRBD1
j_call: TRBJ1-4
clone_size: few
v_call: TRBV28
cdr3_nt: TGTGCCAGCAAAGACAGGGGGCTCTCAACTAATGAAAAACTGTTTTTT
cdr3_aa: CASKDRGLSTNEKLFF

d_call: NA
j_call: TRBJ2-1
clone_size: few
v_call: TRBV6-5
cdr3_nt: TGTGCCAGCAGTTACTCACGGGGCTCCTACAATGAGCAGTTCTTC
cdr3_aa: CASSYSRGSYNEQFF

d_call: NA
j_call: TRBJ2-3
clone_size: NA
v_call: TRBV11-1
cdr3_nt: TGTGCCAGCAGCTTCGGTGGGGGGGCTTCTTACGGCACAGATACGCAGTATTTT
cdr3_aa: CASSFGGGASYGTDTQYF